This entry lists 28 T cell receptor beta chains sequenced from one sample in a study of shared clonotypes between healthy human individuals. Libraries were prepared by immunoSEQ multiplex PCR; TCRdb keeps only in-frame clonotypes and omits some of them. The data hold some 2,500,000 clones, with over 85% observed a single time. The sequencing input was naive CD4+ T cells from PBMCs. Stated subset: CD45RA+ positively selected. These receptors all stem from a man aged 18 to 30 in good health. Some clones in this sample may be carry-over from other donors' samples.

For the CDR3, the DNA is TGTGCCAGCAGCCGGGACAGGGGGCTTGGAGAGCAGTACTTC. Protein sequence: CASSRDRGLGEQYF. The V and J genes are TRBV11-3 and TRBJ2-7, with 12 bases matching TRBD1. Trimming took 5 bases from V and 7 from J; bases not matched to a gene: 6. The CDR3 length is 14 residues. Germline-derived CDR1 and CDR2 are SGHNT and YENEEA. The full variable domain, with the rest looked up from reference TRBV11-3 and TRBJ2-7, is EAGVVQSPRYKIIEKKQPVAFWCNPISGHNTLYWYLQNLGQGPELLIRYENEEAVDDSQLPKDRFSAERLKGVDSTLKIQPAELGDSAVYLCASSRDRGLGEQYFGPGTRLTVT.

The table lists this clone with a count of one. The chain recombines TRBV5-4 with TRBJ2-2; a weak D match, TRBD1 (6 bases). Germline CDR1 reads SGHNT; CDR2 reads YYREEE (reference sequence). V lost 5 bases and J 3 bases, leaving 20 bases between the germline ends. This CDR3 is 17 amino acids long. CDR3 DNA sequence: TGTGCCAGCAGACCTTTTGGACAGAGACTGGACACCGGGGAGCTGTTTTTT. Translated: CASRPFGQRLDTGELFF.

With respect to this clone: Distinct nucleotide sequences in the sample also encode this CDR3. The CDR3 region has the DNA TGTGCCAGCTCACCGGGACAGGGGGACAATCAGCCCCAGCATTTT. It translates to CASSPGQGDNQPQHF. The chain is built from TRBV18 and TRBJ1-5, with 11 positions matching TRBD1. J lost 3 bases, V lost 3 bases, and 1 base had no gene match. This CDR3 has 15 residues. Germline V gene data show CDR1 as KGHSH and CDR2 as LQKENI. Full variable domain (rest looked up from reference TRBV18 and TRBJ1-5): NAGVMQNPRHLVRRRGQEARLRCSPMKGHSHVYWYRQLPEEGLKFMVYLQKENIIDESGMPKERFSAEFPKEGPSILRIQQVVRGDSAAYFCASSPGQGDNQPQHFGDGTRLSIL.

As to this clone: The sample contains more than one DNA sequence encoding this CDR3. The chain employs TRBV6-5 and TRBJ1-1; D perhaps matches TRBD1 (5 bases). This CDR3 has 13 residues. Germline assignment: CDR1 MNHEY and CDR2 SVGAGI. With 2 bases removed from V and 3 bases from J, the gap between germline ends came to 7 bases. The CDR3 here is CASSYRGDTEAFF. In DNA, the CDR3 is TGTGCCAGCAGTTACCGGGGGGACACTGAAGCTTTCTTT.

This clone appeared a few times. The chain carries TRBV7-2 and TRBJ1-2, with a tentative D call TRBD1 (6 bases). The CDR3 length is 14 residues. CDR1 is SGHTA and CDR2 is FQGNSA in the germline V gene. The V end lost 1 base, the J end lost 5 bases, and 11 bases lay between the germline ends. The CDR3 DNA reads TGTGCCAGCAGCTTAGGGACAGCTAGATATGGCTACACCTTC. It is translated as CASSLGTARYGYTF.

This chain joins TRBV7-9 and TRBJ1-1, with D possibly being TRBD1 (5 bases). CDR1 is SEHNR and CDR2 is FQNEAQ in the germline V gene (reference sequence). CDR3 length: 15 amino acids. V lost 0 bases, J lost 5 bases, and 13 bases lay in between. CDR3 region: CASSLALTKGTEAFF. CDR3 DNA sequence: TGTGCCAGCAGCTTAGCTCTGACAAAGGGGACTGAAGCTTTCTTT. The full variable domain, rest sourced from reference TRBV7-9 and TRBJ1-1, is DTGVSQNPRHKITKRGQNVTFRCDPISEHNRLYWYRQTLGQGPEFLTYFQNEAQLEKSRLLSDRFSAERPKGSFSTLEIQRTEQGDSAMYLCASSLALTKGTEAFFGQGTRLTVV.

The chain links TRBV5-4 to TRBJ2-5, with a weak D call TRBD1 (5 bases). The V and J ends lost 4 bases and 5 bases respectively, with 12 bases between them. This CDR3 region has 13 residues. Germline V gene data show CDR1 as SGHNT and CDR2 as YYREEE (reference sequence). CDR3 in amino acids: CASSPAGSETQYF. The CDR3 DNA reads as TGTGCCAGCAGCCCTGCAGGGTCGGAGACCCAGTACTTC.

About this clone itself: At the DNA level, this CDR3 is encoded by other sequences in the same sample as well. The chain combines TRBV6-6 with TRBJ1-2; no firm D call. The CDR3 is 12 residues long. From germline, CDR1 is MNHNY and CDR2 SVGAGI (reference sequence). Trimming left V 2 bases short and J 5 bases short, with 6 bases between. CDR3 residues: CASSYGQYGYTF. The DNA of the CDR3 is TGTGCCAGCAGTTACGGGCAGTATGGCTACACCTTC.

This chain uses TRBV18 with TRBJ1-3, with D perhaps matching TRBD1 (5 bases). This CDR3 has 17 residues. The germline V and J ends were trimmed by 2 bases and 0 bases, with 14 bases remaining between them. The germline CDR1 and CDR2 sequences are KGHSH and LQKENI. The DNA for the CDR3 is TGTGCCAGCTCACCATTTCGAGGGGACGCCTCTGGAAACACCATATATTTT. As protein: CASSPFRGDASGNTIYF.

The chain joins TRBV6-1 to TRBJ2-3; D unclear. There are 13 residues in the CDR3. Germline V CDR1 and CDR2: MNHNS, SASEGT. V lost 2 bases and J 12 bases, leaving 15 bases between the germline ends. CDR3: CASSETWATSQYF. CDR3 bases: TGTGCCAGCAGTGAAACCTGGGCCACCTCACAGTATTTT.

This sequence joins TRBV4-1 and TRBJ2-2, with 14 bases lining up with TRBD2. In germline, CDR1 is MGHRA, CDR2 YSYEKL. J was trimmed by 6 bases and V by 0 bases; bases with no gene match: 12. The CDR3 spans 20 residues. CDR3 in DNA: TGCGCCAGCAGCCAAGATTTGGGACTAGCGGGAGCGGGGAGTTCCGGGGAGCTGTTTTTT. Translation gives CASSQDLGLAGAGSSGELFF.

The genes are TRBV4-2 and TRBJ2-7, with TRBD1 as a possible D gene (5 bases). The V gene lost 1 base and the J gene lost 6 bases, with 19 bases spanning the gap. The CDR3 runs 16 residues. Germline CDR1 is LGHNA and CDR2 is YNFKEQ. The CDR3 region is CASSQVAGMDPFEQYF. CDR3 nucleotides: TGTGCCAGCAGCCAAGTGGCAGGGATGGACCCATTCGAGCAGTACTTC.

The gene calls are TRBV5-1 and TRBJ2-2; D not resolved. Germline CDR1 is SGHRS and CDR2 is YFSETQ. V was pared by 6 bases and J by 7 bases, with 13 bases between. The CDR3 sequence is 13 residues long. The CDR3 is CASTPTMDGELFF. Written as DNA, the CDR3 is TGCGCCAGCACTCCTACTATGGACGGGGAGCTGTTTTTT. Filled out from reference TRBV5-1 and TRBJ2-2, the complete variable domain reads KAGVTQTPRYLIKTRGQQVTLSCSPISGHRSVSWYQQTPGQGLQFLFEYFSETQRNKGNFPGRFSGRQFSNSRSEMNVSTLELGDSALYLCASTPTMDGELFFGEGSRLTVL.

The chain combines TRBV5-4 with TRBJ2-5, with unresolved D. The CDR3 has 13 amino acids. Trimming stripped 3 bases from V and 4 bases from J, with 10 bases between. Germline V gene data show CDR1 as SGHNT and CDR2 as YYREEE (reference sequence). As DNA, the CDR3 is TGTGCCAGCAGCTCCTCGGCGCGAGAGACCCAGTACTTC. It codes for CASSSSARETQYF.

The chain links TRBV7-9 to TRBJ2-7; 8 nucleotides match TRBD2. Per germline, CDR1 SEHNR and CDR2 FQNEAQ (reference sequence). After removal of 5 bases from V and 3 bases from J, the junction contained 12 bases not matched to a gene. This CDR3 is built from 16 residues. This chain's CDR3 is CASSVDPGLGIYEQYF. The CDR3 coding sequence is TGTGCCAGCAGCGTGGACCCGGGACTAGGAATCTACGAGCAGTACTTC.

This clone was recorded only once. The J gene is TRBJ2-3, the V gene TRBV5-1; D assignment may be TRBD1 or TRBD2 (5 bases each). Germline CDR1 and CDR2: SGHRS and YFSETQ. Trimming took 6 bases from V and 1 from J, leaving 27 bases between them. The CDR3 runs to 19 residues. CDR3: CASTLRPPPSRDRTDTQYF. As DNA, the CDR3 is TGCGCCAGCACCTTACGCCCCCCCCCTAGCAGGGACCGCACAGATACGCAGTATTTT. Supplemented by reference TRBV5-1 and TRBJ2-3, the full variable domain reads KAGVTQTPRYLIKTRGQQVTLSCSPISGHRSVSWYQQTPGQGLQFLFEYFSETQRNKGNFPGRFSGRQFSNSRSEMNVSTLELGDSALYLCASTLRPPPSRDRTDTQYFGPGTRLTVL.

This rearrangement joins TRBV6-1 to TRBJ2-1, with unresolved D. Germline V gives CDR1 MNHNS, CDR2 SASEGT. This CDR3 has 11 residues. The germline V and J ends were trimmed by 4 bases and 10 bases, with 8 bases remaining between them. The CDR3 is CASSGTWEQFF. CDR3 nucleotide sequence: TGTGCCAGCAGTGGTACGTGGGAGCAGTTCTTC.

The chain has TRBV7-8 and TRBJ2-5; 10 bases line up with TRBD2. V shed 2 bases and J 3 bases; nucleotides not matched to a gene: 6. Germline values: CDR1 SGHVS, CDR2 FQNEAQ. This CDR3 spans 16 amino acids. The DNA of the CDR3 is TGTGCCAGCAGCTTAAGGAGCGGGAGGGACGAAGAGACCCAGTACTTC. The encoded protein is CASSLRSGRDEETQYF.

The rearrangement links TRBV14 to TRBJ2-3; possibly TRBD1 for D (5 bases). The CDR3 contains 14 residues. Germline V gene lookup returns CDR1 SGHDN and CDR2 FVKESK. V was trimmed by 6 bases and J by 3 bases, leaving 13 bases between them. The CDR3 reads CASRLGRRTDTQYF. The CDR3 DNA reads TGTGCCAGCAGGCTGGGGCGGAGAACAGATACGCAGTATTTT. The variable domain in full, with the rest retrieved from reference TRBV14 and TRBJ2-3, is EAGVTQFPSHSVIEKGQTVTLRCDPISGHDNLYWYRRVMGKEIKFLLHFVKESKQDESGMPNNRFLAERTGGTYSTLKVQPAELEDSGVYFCASRLGRRTDTQYFGPGTRLTVL.

Concerning this clone itself: This CDR3 is also generated by other DNA sequences in the sample. The gene calls are TRBV5-1 and TRBJ2-2; the D gene is possibly TRBD1 (5 bases). V lost 0 bases and J 5 bases, leaving 8 bases between the germline ends. There are 14 residues in the CDR3. CDR1 and CDR2 (germline): SGHRS, YFSETQ. CDR3 sequence: CASSLVGVTGELFF. In DNA, the CDR3 is TGCGCCAGCAGCTTGGTAGGGGTAACCGGGGAGCTGTTTTTT.

V is TRBV5-1 and J is TRBJ2-7; 9 bases map to TRBD2. The CDR3 consists of 13 residues. With 0 bases clipped from V and 6 bases from J, the junction kept 1 base outside the gene matches. Germline values: CDR1 SGHRS, CDR2 YFSETQ. CDR3: CASSLGLAVEQYF. CDR3 DNA sequence: TGCGCCAGCAGCTTGGGACTAGCGGTCGAGCAGTACTTC.

J is TRBJ1-4 and V is TRBV30; TRBD1 is a possible D gene (6 bases). Germline CDR1 reads GTSNPN; CDR2 reads SVGIG (reference sequence). V was shortened by 5 bases and J by 8 bases, with 15 bases between the two germline ends. The CDR3 is 13 residues long. The chain's CDR3 is CAWDRNREEKLFF. The CDR3 nucleotides read TGTGCCTGGGACAGGAACCGCGAGGAAAAACTGTTTTTT.

The chain carries TRBV9 and TRBJ2-1; the match to TRBD2 covers 7 bases. V shed 2 bases, J shed 1 base, and the junction held 6 bases outside the gene matches. CDR3 size: 16 residues. The germline V gene has CDR1 SGDLS and CDR2 YYNGEE. The CDR3 DNA is TGTGCCAGCAGCGTGGGGAGGGCCGGGTCCTACAATGAGCAGTTCTTC. This codes for CASSVGRAGSYNEQFF.

This clone was counted once. The CDR3, as DNA: TGTGCCAGCAGCACCCGGACAGGGGGCTCTGGGGCCAACGTCCTGACTTTC. Its translation: CASSTRTGGSGANVLTF. The rearrangement links TRBV9 to TRBJ2-6; 10 bases line up with TRBD1. The J segment lost 0 bases and the V segment lost 4 bases, leaving 4 bases of the junction unmatched. The CDR3 is 17 amino acids. CDR1 is SGDLS, CDR2 YYNGEE, per germline.

V usage is TRBV7-3 and J usage is TRBJ2-2; TRBD1 matches 9 bases. The ends lost 4 bases at V and 3 bases at J; junction bases unmatched: 3. Looked up from germline, CDR1 is SGHTA and CDR2 is FQGTGA. CDR3 length: 15 residues. The CDR3 nucleotides read TGTGCCAGCAGCTCTGGGACAGGGCACACCGGGGAGCTGTTTTTT. Its protein product is CASSSGTGHTGELFF.

The gene calls are TRBV11-3 and TRBJ1-2; D is perhaps TRBD1 (6 bases). From germline, CDR1 is SGHNT and CDR2 YENEEA. CDR3 length equals 15 residues. V was shortened by 5 bases and J by 8 bases, with 21 bases between the two germline ends. The CDR3 DNA is TGTGCCAGCAGCGTACAGGGCCGATTAGTGGGCGGCTACACCTTC. As protein: CASSVQGRLVGGYTF.

The V call is TRBV28, the J call TRBJ2-5; possible D gene TRBD2, 5 bases. CDR3 length: 13 amino acids. The V end lost 5 bases, the J end lost 11 bases, and 18 bases lay between the germline ends. Per the germline V gene, CDR1 is MDHEN and CDR2 is SYDVKM. The CDR3: CASSIRFVGEQYF. In DNA, the CDR3 is TGTGCCAGCAGTATTAGGTTCGTGGGAGAGCAGTACTTC.

The chain recombines TRBV18 with TRBJ2-3, with 12 bases matching TRBD2. The CDR3 is 16 amino acids. Unmatched junction bases numbered 8, after V lost 4 bases and J lost 6 bases. Per germline, CDR1 KGHSH and CDR2 LQKENI. CDR3 sequence: CASSLRLAGVSDTQYF. For the CDR3, the DNA is TGTGCCAGCTCACTAAGACTAGCGGGAGTCTCGGATACGCAGTATTTT.